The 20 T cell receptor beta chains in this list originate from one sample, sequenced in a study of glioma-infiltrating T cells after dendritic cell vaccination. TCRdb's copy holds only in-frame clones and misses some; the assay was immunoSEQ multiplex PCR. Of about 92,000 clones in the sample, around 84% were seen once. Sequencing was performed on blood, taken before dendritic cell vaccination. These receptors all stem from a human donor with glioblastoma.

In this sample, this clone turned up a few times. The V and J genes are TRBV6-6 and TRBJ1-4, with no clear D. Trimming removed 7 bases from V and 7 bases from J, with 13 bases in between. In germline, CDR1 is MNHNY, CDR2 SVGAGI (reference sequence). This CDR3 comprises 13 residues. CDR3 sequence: CASTPARGEKLFF. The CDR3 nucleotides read TGTGCCAGCACACCCGCGCGGGGTGAAAAACTGTTTTTT.

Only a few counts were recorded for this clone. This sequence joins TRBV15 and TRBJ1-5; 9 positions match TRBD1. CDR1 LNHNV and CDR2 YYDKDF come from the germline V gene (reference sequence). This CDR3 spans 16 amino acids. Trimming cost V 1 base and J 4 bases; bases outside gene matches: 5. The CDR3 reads CATSRGAQGANQPQHF. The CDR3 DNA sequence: TGTGCCACCAGCAGAGGTGCACAGGGGGCGAATCAGCCCCAGCATTTT.

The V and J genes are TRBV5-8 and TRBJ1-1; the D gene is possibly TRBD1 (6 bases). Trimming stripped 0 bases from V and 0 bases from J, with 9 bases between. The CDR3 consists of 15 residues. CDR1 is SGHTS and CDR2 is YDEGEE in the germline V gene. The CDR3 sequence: CASSLEGDMNTEAFF. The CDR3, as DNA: TGTGCCAGCAGCTTGGAGGGGGATATGAACACTGAAGCTTTCTTT.

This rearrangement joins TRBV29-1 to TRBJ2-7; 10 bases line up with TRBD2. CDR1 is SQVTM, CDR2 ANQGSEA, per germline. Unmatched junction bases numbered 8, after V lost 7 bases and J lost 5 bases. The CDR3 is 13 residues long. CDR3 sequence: CSGLAGERHEQYF. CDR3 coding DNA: TGCAGCGGTCTAGCGGGAGAGCGTCACGAGCAGTACTTC.

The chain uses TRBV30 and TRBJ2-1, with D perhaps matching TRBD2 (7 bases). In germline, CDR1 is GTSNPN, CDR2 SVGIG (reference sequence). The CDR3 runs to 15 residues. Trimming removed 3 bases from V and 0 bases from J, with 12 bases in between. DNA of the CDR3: TGTGCCTGGAGGGACGGGGGGCGCTCCTACAATGAGCAGTTCTTC. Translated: CAWRDGGRSYNEQFF.

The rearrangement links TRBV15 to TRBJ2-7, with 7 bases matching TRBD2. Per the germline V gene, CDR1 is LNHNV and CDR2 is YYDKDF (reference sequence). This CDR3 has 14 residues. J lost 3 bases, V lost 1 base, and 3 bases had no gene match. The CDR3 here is CATSRGGSYYEQYF. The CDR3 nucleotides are TGTGCCACCAGCAGAGGCGGGAGCTACTACGAGCAGTACTTC.

Here the CDR3 reads CASNTPKRGQEQFF. The CDR3 DNA is TGTGCCAGTAACACGCCAAAGCGGGGCCAGGAGCAGTTCTTC. The chain joins TRBV7-2 to TRBJ2-1; 7 nucleotides align to TRBD2. V lost 9 bases to trimming and J lost 10 bases; unmatched junction nucleotides: 15. The CDR3 consists of 14 residues. The germline V gene has CDR1 SGHTA and CDR2 FQGNSA.

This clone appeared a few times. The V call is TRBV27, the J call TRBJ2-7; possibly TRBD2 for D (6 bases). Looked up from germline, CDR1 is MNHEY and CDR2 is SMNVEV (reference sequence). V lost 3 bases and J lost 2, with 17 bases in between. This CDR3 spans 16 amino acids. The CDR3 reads CASSLTAGSFTYEQYF. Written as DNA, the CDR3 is TGTGCCAGCAGTTTGACGGCGGGAAGTTTTACCTACGAGCAGTACTTC.

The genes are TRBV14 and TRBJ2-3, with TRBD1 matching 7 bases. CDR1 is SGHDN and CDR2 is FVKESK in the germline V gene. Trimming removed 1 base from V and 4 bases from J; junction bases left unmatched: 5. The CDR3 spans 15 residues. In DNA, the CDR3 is TGTGCCAGCAGCCAAGTCACAGGGGCGGCAGATACGCAGTATTTT. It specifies CASSQVTGAADTQYF.

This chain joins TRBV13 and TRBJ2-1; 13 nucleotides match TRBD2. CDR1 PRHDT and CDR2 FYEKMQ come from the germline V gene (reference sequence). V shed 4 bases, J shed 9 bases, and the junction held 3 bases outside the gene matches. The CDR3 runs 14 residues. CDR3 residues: CASSSGLAGIEQFF. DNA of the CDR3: TGTGCCAGCAGCTCGGGACTAGCGGGGATTGAGCAGTTCTTC.

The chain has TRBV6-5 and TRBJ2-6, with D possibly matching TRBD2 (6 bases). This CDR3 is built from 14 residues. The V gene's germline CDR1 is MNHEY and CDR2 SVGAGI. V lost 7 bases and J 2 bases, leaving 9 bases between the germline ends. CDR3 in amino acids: CASTGGAGANVLTF. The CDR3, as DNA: TGTGCCAGCACAGGAGGGGCTGGGGCCAACGTCCTGACTTTC.

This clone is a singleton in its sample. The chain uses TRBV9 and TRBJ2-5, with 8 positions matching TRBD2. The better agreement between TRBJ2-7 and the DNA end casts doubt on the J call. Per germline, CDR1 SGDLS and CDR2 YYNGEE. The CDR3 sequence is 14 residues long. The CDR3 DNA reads TGTGCCAGCAGCCCCTCGGGACTAGCCTACGAGCAGTACTTC. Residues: CASSPSGLAYEQYF.

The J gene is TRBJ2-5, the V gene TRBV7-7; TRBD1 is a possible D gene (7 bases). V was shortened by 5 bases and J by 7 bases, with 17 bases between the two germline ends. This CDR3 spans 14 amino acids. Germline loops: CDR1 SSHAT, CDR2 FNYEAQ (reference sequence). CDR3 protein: CASSQGGITGTQYF. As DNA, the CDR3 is TGTGCCAGCAGCCAGGGGGGCATAACGGGGACCCAGTACTTC.

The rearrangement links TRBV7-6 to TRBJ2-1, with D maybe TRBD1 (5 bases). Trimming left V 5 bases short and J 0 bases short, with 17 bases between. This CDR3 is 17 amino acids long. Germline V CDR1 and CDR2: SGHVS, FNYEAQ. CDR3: CASSPGSGRSSYNEQFF. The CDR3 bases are TGTGCCAGCAGCCCGGGTTCAGGGCGGAGCTCCTACAATGAGCAGTTCTTC.

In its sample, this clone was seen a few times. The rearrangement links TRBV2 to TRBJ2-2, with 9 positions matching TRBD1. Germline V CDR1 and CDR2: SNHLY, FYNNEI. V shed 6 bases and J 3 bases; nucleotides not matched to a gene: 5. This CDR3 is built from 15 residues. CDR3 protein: CASRGQGSDTGELFF. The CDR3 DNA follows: TGTGCCAGCAGGGGACAGGGATCCGACACCGGGGAGCTGTTTTTT.

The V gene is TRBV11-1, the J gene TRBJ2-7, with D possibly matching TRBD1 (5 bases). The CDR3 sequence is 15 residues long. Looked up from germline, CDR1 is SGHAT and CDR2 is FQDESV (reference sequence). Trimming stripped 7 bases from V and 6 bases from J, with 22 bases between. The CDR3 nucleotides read TGTGCCAGCAACAAGATGGGCCAGGGTCAATCCGAGCAGTACTTC. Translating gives CASNKMGQGQSEQYF. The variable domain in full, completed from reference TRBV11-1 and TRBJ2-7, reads EAEVAQSPRYKITEKSQAVAFWCDPISGHATLYWYRQILGQGPELLVQFQDESVVDDSQLPKDRFSAERLKGVDSTLKIQPAELGDSAMYLCASNKMGQGQSEQYFGPGTRLTVT.

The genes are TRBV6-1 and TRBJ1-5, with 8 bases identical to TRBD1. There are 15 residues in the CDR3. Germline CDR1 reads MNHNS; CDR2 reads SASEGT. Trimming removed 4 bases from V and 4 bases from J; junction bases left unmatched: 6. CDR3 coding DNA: TGTGCCAGCAGTGTAGGGACAGGCAAAAATCAGCCCCAGCATTTT. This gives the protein CASSVGTGKNQPQHF.

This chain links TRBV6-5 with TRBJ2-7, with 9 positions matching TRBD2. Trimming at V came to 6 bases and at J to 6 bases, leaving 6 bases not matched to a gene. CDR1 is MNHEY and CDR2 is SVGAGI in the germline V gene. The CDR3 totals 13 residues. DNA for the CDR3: TGTGCCAGCAGCCTCGGACTAGCGAGCGAGCAGTACTTC. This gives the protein CASSLGLASEQYF.

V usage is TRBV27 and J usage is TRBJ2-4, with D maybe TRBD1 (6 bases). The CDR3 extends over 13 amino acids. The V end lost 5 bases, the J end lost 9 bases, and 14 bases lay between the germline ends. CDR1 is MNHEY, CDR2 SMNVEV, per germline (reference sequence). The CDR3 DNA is TGTGCCAGCAGTGGAGTCCCCAGGGGCATTCAGTACTTC. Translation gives CASSGVPRGIQYF.

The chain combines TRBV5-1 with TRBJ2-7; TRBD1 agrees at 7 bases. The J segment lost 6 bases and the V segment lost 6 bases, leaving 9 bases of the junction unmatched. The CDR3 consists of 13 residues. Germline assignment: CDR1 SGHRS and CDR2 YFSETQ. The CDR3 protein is CASTGQVRSEQYF. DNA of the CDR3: TGCGCCAGCACTGGACAGGTTAGGAGCGAGCAGTACTTC.